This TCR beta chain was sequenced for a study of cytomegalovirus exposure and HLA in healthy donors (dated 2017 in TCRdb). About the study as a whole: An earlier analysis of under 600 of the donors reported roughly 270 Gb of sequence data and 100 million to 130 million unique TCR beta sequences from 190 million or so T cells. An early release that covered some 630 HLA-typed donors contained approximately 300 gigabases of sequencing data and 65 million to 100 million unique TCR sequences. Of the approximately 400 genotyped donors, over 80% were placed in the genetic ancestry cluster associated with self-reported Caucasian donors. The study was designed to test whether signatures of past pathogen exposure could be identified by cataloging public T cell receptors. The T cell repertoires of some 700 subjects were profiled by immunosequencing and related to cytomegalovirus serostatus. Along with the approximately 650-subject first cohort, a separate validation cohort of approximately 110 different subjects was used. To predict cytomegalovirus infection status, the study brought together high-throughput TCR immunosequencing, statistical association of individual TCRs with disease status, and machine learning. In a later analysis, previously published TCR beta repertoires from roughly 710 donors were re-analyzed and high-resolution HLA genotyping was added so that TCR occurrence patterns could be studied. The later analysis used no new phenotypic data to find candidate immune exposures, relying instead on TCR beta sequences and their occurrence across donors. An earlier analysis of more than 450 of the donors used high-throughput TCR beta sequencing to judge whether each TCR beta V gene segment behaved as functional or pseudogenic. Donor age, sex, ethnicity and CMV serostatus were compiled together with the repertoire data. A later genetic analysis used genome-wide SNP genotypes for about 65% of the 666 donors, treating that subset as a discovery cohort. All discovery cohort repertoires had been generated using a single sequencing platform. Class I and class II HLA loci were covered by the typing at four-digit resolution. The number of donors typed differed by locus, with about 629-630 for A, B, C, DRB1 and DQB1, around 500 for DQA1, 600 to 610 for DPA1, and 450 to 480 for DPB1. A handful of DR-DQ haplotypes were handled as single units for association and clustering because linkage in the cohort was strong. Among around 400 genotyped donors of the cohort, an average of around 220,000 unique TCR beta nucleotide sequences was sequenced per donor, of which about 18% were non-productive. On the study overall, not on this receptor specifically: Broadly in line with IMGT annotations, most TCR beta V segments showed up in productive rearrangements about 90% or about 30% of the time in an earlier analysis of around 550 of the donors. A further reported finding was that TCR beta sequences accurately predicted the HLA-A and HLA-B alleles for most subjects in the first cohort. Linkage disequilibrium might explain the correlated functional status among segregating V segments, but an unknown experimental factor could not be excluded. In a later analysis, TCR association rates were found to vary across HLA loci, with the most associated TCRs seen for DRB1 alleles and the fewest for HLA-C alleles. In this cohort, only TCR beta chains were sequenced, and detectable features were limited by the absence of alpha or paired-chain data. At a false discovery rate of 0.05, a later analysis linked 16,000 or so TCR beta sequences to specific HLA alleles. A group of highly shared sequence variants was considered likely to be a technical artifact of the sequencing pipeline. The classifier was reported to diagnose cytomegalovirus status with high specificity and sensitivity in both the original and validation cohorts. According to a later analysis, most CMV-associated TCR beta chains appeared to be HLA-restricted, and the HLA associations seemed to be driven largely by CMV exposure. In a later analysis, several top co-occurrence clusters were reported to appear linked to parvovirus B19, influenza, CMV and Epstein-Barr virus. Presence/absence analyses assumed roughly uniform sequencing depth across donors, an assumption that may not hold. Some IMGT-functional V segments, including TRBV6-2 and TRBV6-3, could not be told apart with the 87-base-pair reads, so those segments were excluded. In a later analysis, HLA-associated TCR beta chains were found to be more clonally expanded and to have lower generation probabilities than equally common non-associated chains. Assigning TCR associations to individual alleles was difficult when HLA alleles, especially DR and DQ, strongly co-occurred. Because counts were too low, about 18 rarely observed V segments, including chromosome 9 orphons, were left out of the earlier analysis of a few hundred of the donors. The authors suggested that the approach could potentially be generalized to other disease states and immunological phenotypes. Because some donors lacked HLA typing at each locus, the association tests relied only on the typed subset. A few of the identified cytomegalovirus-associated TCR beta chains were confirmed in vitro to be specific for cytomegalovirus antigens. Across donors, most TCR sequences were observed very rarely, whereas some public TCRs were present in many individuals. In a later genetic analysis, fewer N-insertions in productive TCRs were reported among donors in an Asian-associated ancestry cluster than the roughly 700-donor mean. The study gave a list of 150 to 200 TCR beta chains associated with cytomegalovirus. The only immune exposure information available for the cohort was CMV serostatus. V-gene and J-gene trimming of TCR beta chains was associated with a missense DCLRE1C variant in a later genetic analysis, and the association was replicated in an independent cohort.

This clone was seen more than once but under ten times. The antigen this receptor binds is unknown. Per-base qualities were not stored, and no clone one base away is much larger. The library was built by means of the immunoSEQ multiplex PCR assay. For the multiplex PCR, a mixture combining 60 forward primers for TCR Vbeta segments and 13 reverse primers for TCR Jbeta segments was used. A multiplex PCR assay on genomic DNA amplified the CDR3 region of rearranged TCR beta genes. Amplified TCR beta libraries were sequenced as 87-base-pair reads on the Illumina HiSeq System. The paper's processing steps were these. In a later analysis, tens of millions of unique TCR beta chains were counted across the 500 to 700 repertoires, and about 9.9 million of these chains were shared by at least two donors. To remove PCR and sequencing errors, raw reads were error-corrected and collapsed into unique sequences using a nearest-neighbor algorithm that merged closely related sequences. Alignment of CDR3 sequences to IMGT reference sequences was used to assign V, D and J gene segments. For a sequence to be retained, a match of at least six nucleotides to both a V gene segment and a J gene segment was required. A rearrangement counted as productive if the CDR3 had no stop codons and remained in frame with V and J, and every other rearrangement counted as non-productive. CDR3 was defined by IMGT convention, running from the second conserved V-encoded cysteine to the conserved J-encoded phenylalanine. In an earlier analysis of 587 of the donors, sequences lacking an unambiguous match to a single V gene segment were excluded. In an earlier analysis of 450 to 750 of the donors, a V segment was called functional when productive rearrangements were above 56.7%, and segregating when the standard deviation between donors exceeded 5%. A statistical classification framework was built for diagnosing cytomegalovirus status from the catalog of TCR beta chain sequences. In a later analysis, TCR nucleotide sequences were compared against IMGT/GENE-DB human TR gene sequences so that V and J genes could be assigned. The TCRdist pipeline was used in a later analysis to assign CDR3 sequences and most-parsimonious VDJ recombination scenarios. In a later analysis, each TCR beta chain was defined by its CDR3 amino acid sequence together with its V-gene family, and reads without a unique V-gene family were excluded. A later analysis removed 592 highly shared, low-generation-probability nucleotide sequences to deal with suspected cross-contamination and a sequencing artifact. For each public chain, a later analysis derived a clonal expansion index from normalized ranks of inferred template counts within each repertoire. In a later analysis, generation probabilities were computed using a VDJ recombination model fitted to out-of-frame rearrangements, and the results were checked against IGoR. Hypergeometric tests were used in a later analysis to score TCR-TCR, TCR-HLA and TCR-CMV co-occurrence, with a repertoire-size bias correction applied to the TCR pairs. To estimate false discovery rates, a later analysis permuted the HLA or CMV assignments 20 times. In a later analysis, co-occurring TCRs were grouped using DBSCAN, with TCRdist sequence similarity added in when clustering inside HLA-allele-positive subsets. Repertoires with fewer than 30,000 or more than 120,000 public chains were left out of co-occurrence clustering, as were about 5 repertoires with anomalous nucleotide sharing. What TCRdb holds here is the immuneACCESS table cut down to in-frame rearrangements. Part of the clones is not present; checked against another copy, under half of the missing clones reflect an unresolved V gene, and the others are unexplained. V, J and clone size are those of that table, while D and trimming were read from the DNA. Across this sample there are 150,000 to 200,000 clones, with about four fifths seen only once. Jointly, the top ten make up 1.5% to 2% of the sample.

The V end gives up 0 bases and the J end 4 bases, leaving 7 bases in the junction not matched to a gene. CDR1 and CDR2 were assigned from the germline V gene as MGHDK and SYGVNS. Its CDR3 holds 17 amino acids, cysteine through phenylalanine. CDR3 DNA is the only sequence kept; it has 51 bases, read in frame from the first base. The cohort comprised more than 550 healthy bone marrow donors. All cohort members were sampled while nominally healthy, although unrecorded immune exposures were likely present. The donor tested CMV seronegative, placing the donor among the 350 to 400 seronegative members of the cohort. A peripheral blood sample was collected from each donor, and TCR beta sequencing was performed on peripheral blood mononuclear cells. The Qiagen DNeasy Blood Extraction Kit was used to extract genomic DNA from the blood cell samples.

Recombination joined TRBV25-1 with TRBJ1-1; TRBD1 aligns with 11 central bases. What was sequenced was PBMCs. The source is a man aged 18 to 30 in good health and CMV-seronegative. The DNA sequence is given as TGTGCCAGCAGTGAATATGGGACAGGGGGATCGGGCACTGAAGCTTTCTTT. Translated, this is CASSEYGTGGSGTEAFF.